This record looks at one TCR beta chain sequence and its context. Its specificity is unknown. At one boundary the junction diverges from the germline segment, which might be a read error. The CDR3 runs 16 residues. TCRdb redid the calling of the reads with MiXCR, one entry per CDR3 protein. The sample lists hundreds of thousands of distinct CDR3 sequences, around 35% occurring once. These data belong to a study of T cell repertoires in cytomegalovirus infection. The overall study: As its CMV epitopes, the study selected recently identified HLA-C-restricted and well-studied HLA-B-restricted targets.

The study's findings and limits: The study identified carriers of CMV plus the relevant HLA from cumulative public TCR beta family frequency.

The J gene is TRBJ2-1, the V gene TRBV12-3 or TRBV12-4; 11 nucleotides line up with TRBD2. This clonotype was sampled from a human donor in good health (CMV status not recorded). Some clones in this sample may be carry-over from other donors' samples. Sequencing used cultured PBMCs, obtained from culture after CMV antigen stimulation. The CDR3, as DNA: TGTGCCAGCAGTTCCTTAGCGGGAGGGCCCGGCAATGGGCAGTTCTTC. It yields the protein CASSSLAGGPGNGQFF.